The 28 T cell receptor beta chains reported below all come from one sample, sequenced in a study of T cell repertoires in chronic hepatitis B. Assay used: immunoSEQ multiplex PCR; TCRdb lists only in-frame clones, some missing. The profile covers 550 to 800 clones, with roughly 90% appearing a single time and roughly 4.4% taken by the ten largest. The material sequenced was total CD8+ T cells from PBMCs. These receptors all come from a human donor with chronic hepatitis B virus infection.

V is TRBV18 and J is TRBJ1-4, with 7 bases matching TRBD1. The CDR3 loop spans 16 amino acids. From germline, CDR1 is KGHSH and CDR2 LQKENI. V shed 6 bases and J 5 bases; nucleotides not matched to a gene: 12. CDR3 amino acids: CASSDYHRGRNEKLFF. The CDR3 region has the DNA TGTGCCAGCTCGGACTATCACAGGGGCCGAAATGAAAAACTGTTTTTT.

The genes are TRBV2 and TRBJ2-7, with 11 positions matching TRBD2. This CDR3 region has 15 residues. The junction had 8 bases not matched to a gene; V was cut back by 6 bases and J by 4 bases. CDR1 is SNHLY and CDR2 is FYNNEI in the germline V gene. This CDR3 reads CASRTATSGTYEQYF. CDR3 bases: TGTGCCAGCAGAACCGCGACTAGCGGGACTTACGAGCAGTACTTC. Variable domain in full (rest from reference TRBV2 and TRBJ2-7): EPEVTQTPSHQVTQMGQEVILRCVPISNHLYFYWYRQILGQKVEFLVSFYNNEISEKSEIFDDQFSVERPDGSNFTLKIRSTKLEDSAMYFCASRTATSGTYEQYFGPGTRLTVT.

The V call is TRBV15, the J call TRBJ1-4; no clear D. This CDR3 region has 16 residues. Trimming stripped 0 bases from V and 7 bases from J, with 15 bases between. Per germline, CDR1 LNHNV and CDR2 YYDKDF (reference sequence). CDR3 region: CATSREGGRGGEKLFF. Here the CDR3 DNA reads TGTGCCACCAGCAGAGAAGGAGGGAGAGGCGGTGAAAAACTGTTTTTT.

The chain carries TRBV21-1 and TRBJ2-7. TRBV21-1 is a pseudogene locus. This CDR3 is 13 amino acids long. CDR3: CASSTFGPHEQYF. CDR3 DNA: TGTGCCAGCAGCACCTTCGGCCCCCACGAGCAGTACTTC.

This sequence joins TRBV6-4 and TRBJ2-3, with D unclear. With 2 bases removed from V and 3 bases from J, the gap between germline ends came to 9 bases. CDR1 and CDR2 from the germline V gene are MRHNA and SNTAGT. This CDR3 is 14 amino acids long. The CDR3 here is CASSDGLGTDTQYF. The CDR3 nucleotides read TGTGCCAGCAGTGACGGTCTGGGGACAGATACGCAGTATTTT.

J is TRBJ2-7 and V is TRBV9, with D perhaps TRBD1 (6 bases). CDR3 length: 14 amino acids. Trimming shortened V by 0 bases and J by 4 bases, and 11 bases separated the two germline ends. Per the germline V gene, CDR1 is SGDLS and CDR2 is YYNGEE. In nucleotides, the CDR3 is TGTGCCAGCAGCGTAGGTTGGGGACAATACGAGCAGTACTTC. This sequence encodes CASSVGWGQYEQYF.

The rearrangement links TRBV21-1 to TRBJ1-5. TRBV21-1 is recorded as a pseudogene. The CDR3 is 16 amino acids. CDR3 loop: CASSPHLHWHHQPQHF. The CDR3 nucleotides read TGTGCCAGCAGCCCACACTTACATTGGCATCATCAGCCCCAGCATTTT.

This rearrangement joins TRBV4-2 to TRBJ2-3; D gene ambiguous. V lost 1 base to trimming and J lost 2 bases, with 7 bases between them. Germline assignment: CDR1 LGHNA and CDR2 YNFKEQ. The CDR3 is 14 residues long. CDR3 sequence reads: CASSQAETTDTQYF. The CDR3 DNA is TGTGCCAGCAGCCAAGCGGAAACCACAGATACGCAGTATTTT.

This clone has a handful of counts. J is TRBJ2-1 and V is TRBV6-1; TRBD1 is a possible D gene (5 bases). The germline V and J ends were trimmed by 6 bases and 5 bases, with 14 bases remaining between them. Germline V gives CDR1 MNHNS, CDR2 SASEGT. This CDR3 comprises 14 residues. CDR3 in amino acids: CASRLQGRDNEQFF. CDR3 bases: TGTGCCAGCAGATTGCAGGGCAGGGACAATGAGCAGTTCTTC.

The chain couples TRBV27 to TRBJ2-5, with 8 bases fitting TRBD2. Germline CDR1 reads MNHEY; CDR2 reads SMNVEV (reference sequence). Trimming removed 5 bases from V and 4 bases from J; junction bases left unmatched: 9. The CDR3 consists of 15 residues. CDR3 DNA: TGTGCCAGCAGTCCCCACCGTCGGGAGGGAGAGACCCAGTACTTC. It codes for CASSPHRREGETQYF.

This chain connects TRBV7-7 to TRBJ2-3, with D perhaps matching TRBD1 (7 bases). CDR1 and CDR2 from the germline V gene are SSHAT and FNYEAQ (reference sequence). The CDR3 runs 18 residues. The ends were cut back, 5 bases at V and 4 bases at J, with 25 bases in the middle. The CDR3 nucleotides are TGTGCCAGCAGCCCCCAGGGGGGACGAGGCTCGTGCGCAGATACGCAGTATTTT. Translated: CASSPQGGRGSCADTQYF.

This sequence joins TRBV6-1 and TRBJ1-5; maybe TRBD1 (5 bases). CDR1 MNHNS and CDR2 SASEGT come from the germline V gene. The CDR3 is made up of 16 amino acids. Trimming pared 2 bases from V and 5 bases from J, leaving 16 bases between. CDR3 sequence reads: CASSESSGRGHQPQHF. The CDR3 DNA reads TGTGCCAGCAGTGAATCGTCAGGGAGGGGCCATCAGCCCCAGCATTTT.

The chain couples TRBV2 to TRBJ1-1; TRBD1 agrees at 7 bases. The V and J ends lost 2 bases and 5 bases, in that order; junction bases with no gene match: 8. The germline V gene encodes CDR1 SNHLY and CDR2 FYNNEI. This CDR3 region has 15 residues. The CDR3 nucleotides read TGTGCCAGCAGTGAACATAGGGGGCTAGAAACTGAAGCTTTCTTT. Its translation is CASSEHRGLETEAFF.

The chain joins TRBV11-1 to TRBJ1-1; D remains ambiguous. This CDR3 contains 13 residues. The germline V gene has CDR1 SGHAT and CDR2 FQDESV (reference sequence). V was clipped by 2 bases and J by 7 bases, with 11 bases between them. The CDR3 bases are TGTGCCAGCAGCTTAAATGGACGGATTGAAGCTTTCTTT. It yields the protein CASSLNGRIEAFF.

This chain links TRBV15 with TRBJ2-1, with 10 bases identical to TRBD2. The germline gives CDR1 LNHNV, CDR2 YYDKDF (reference sequence). The V and J ends lost 1 base and 8 bases, in that order; junction bases with no gene match: 5. This CDR3 is built from 15 residues. CDR3 in DNA: TGTGCCACCAGCAGAGCTAGCGGGAGTATTGATGAGCAGTTCTTC. Translation: CATSRASGSIDEQFF. Combining the CDR3 with reference TRBV15 and TRBJ2-1 gives the whole variable domain DAMVIQNPRYQVTQFGKPVTLSCSQTLNHNVMYWYQQKSSQAPKLLFHYYDKDFNNEADTPDNFQSRRPNTSFCFLDIRSPGLGDTAMYLCATSRASGSIDEQFFGPGTRLTVL.

The gene calls are TRBV2 and TRBJ2-3; no clear D gene. Deletions cut 7 bases from V and 0 bases from J, with 11 bases between. Germline-derived CDR1 and CDR2 are SNHLY and FYNNEI. The CDR3 has 14 residues. In DNA form, the CDR3 reads TGTGCCAGCACAGGCCCCAGAAGCACAGATACGCAGTATTTT. Its protein product is CASTGPRSTDTQYF.

V and J are TRBV5-6 and TRBJ2-7; D is unresolved. The CDR3 spans 14 residues. CDR1 and CDR2 (germline): SGHDT, YYEEEE. V was clipped by 0 bases and J by 1 base, with 8 bases between them. As DNA, the CDR3 is TGTGCCAGCAGCTTGGCCGACGGATCCTACGAGCAGTACTTC. Its translation is CASSLADGSYEQYF.

The CDR3 loop is CASSPPFDSQETQYF. CDR3 coding DNA: TGTGCCAGCAGCCCCCCTTTTGACTCTCAAGAGACCCAGTACTTC. The chain links TRBV5-8 to TRBJ2-5, with unresolved D. This CDR3 region has 15 residues. Germline-derived CDR1 and CDR2 are SGHTS and YDEGEE. V was cut by 4 bases and J by 2 bases, with 15 bases left in between.

V usage is TRBV7-9 and J usage is TRBJ2-1; 10 bases match TRBD2. From germline, CDR1 is SEHNR and CDR2 FQNEAQ (reference sequence). This CDR3 is built from 16 residues. Unmatched junction bases numbered 5, after V lost 4 bases and J lost 2 bases. The CDR3 DNA is TGTGCCAGCAGCTCCCTAGCGGGAGAGGCCTACAATGAGCAGTTCTTC. It specifies CASSSLAGEAYNEQFF.

This clone was detected a few times. The rearrangement uses TRBV2 and TRBJ2-3, with TRBD1 as a possible D gene (6 bases). Deletions cut 1 base from V and 0 bases from J, with 8 bases between. Germline values: CDR1 SNHLY, CDR2 FYNNEI. The CDR3 sequence is 15 residues long. In DNA, the CDR3 is TGTGCCAGCAGTGAAGGGACAGTTAGCACAGATACGCAGTATTTT. Encoded protein: CASSEGTVSTDTQYF.

J is TRBJ2-7 and V is TRBV7-6; a possible D gene is TRBD1 (5 bases). Deletions cut 5 bases from V and 3 bases from J, with 14 bases between. Germline CDR1 reads SGHVS; CDR2 reads FNYEAQ. The CDR3 is 14 residues long. Written as DNA, the CDR3 is TGTGCCAGCAGCCCGGGCCCCCAGGGCTACGAGCAGTACTTC. It codes for CASSPGPQGYEQYF.

This clone was seen a handful of times. The genes are TRBV5-1 and TRBJ2-7; 14 nucleotides align to TRBD2. This CDR3 spans 19 amino acids. The germline V gene has CDR1 SGHRS and CDR2 YFSETQ. J gave up 5 bases and V 1 base, and 14 bases lay outside the gene matches. The CDR3 here is CASSLRGTSGGRGLDEQYF. The CDR3 DNA reads as TGCGCCAGCAGCTTGCGTGGGACTAGCGGGGGCCGGGGGTTGGACGAGCAGTACTTC.

The chain recombines TRBV5-4 with TRBJ2-3; no reliable D call. The CDR3 is made up of 15 amino acids. V was pared by 4 bases and J by 7 bases, with 19 bases between. Germline V gene lookup returns CDR1 SGHNT and CDR2 YYREEE (reference sequence). CDR3: CASSPSWPIRHTQYF. In DNA, the CDR3 is TGTGCCAGCAGCCCCAGTTGGCCCATCCGTCATACGCAGTATTTT.

This clone appeared once. This sequence joins TRBV4-3 and TRBJ2-1; D may be TRBD1 or TRBD2 (5 bases each). Between the trimmed V and J ends, which lost 0 bases and 2 bases, there was a span of 8 bases. Per germline, CDR1 LGHNA and CDR2 YSLEER. This CDR3 is 15 amino acids long. DNA of the CDR3: TGCGCCAGCAGCCAAGAAAGGGGACCCTACAATGAGCAGTTCTTC. Protein sequence: CASSQERGPYNEQFF.

V usage is TRBV5-1 and J usage is TRBJ2-2; no clear D gene. CDR1 is SGHRS, CDR2 YFSETQ, per germline. Trimming shortened V by 2 bases and J by 2 bases, and 1 base separated the two germline ends. The CDR3 length is 12 residues. The CDR3 DNA sequence: TGCGCCAGCAGCTTTAACACCGGGGAGCTGTTTTTT. Translating it yields CASSFNTGELFF.

The rearrangement links TRBV18 to TRBJ1-1; TRBD1 might be the D (6 bases). From germline, CDR1 is KGHSH and CDR2 LQKENI. This CDR3 comprises 13 residues. The V and J ends lost 11 bases and 2 bases respectively, with 15 bases between them. The CDR3 DNA reads as TGTGCCCCCCAGGGACAACCTAACACTGAAGCTTTCTTT. Its protein product is CAPQGQPNTEAFF.

The chain combines TRBV7-8 with TRBJ1-2; 7 bases match TRBD1. The CDR3 loop spans 14 amino acids. The germline gives CDR1 SGHVS, CDR2 FQNEAQ. V trimming: 5 bases; J trimming: 6 bases; junction bases outside the gene matches: 9. CDR3 sequence: CASSRKTGRDGYTF. CDR3 sequence (DNA): TGTGCCAGCAGCCGAAAGACAGGGCGGGATGGCTACACCTTC.

The V gene is TRBV6-4, the J gene TRBJ2-2; D gene unclear. The germline V and J ends were trimmed by 2 bases and 4 bases, with 5 bases remaining between them. The CDR3 consists of 13 residues. Germline V lookup: CDR1 MRHNA, CDR2 SNTAGT. CDR3 sequence reads: CASSDLSTGELFF. The CDR3 nucleotides read TGTGCCAGCAGTGACCTCTCCACCGGGGAGCTGTTTTTT.